This entry describes one T cell receptor beta chain. Some clones are missing from TCRdb's copy, which holds only in-frame ones; the method was immunoSEQ multiplex PCR. The repertoire holds about 270,000 clones, about 85% seen once, with around 4.2% in the top ten. Trimming took off 0 bases at V and 4 bases at J, with 14 bases between the two ends. The CDR3 is made up of 17 amino acids. Germline V lookup: CDR1 SGHRS, CDR2 YFSETQ. These data belong to a study of blood T cell repertoires in COVID-19. Study in general: Nucleic acid was either cDNA or gDNA, and it came from T cells, B-cell-depleted T cells, or PBMCs.

V and J are TRBV5-1 and TRBJ1-6; D might be TRBD1 (6 bases). The TCR comes from a woman aged 50 to 60 with active or convalescent COVID-19. Material: peripheral blood. The CDR3 bases are TGCGCCAGCAGCTTGGGGGGCCGGACAGAGTATAATTCACCCCTCCACTTT. Translation gives CASSLGGRTEYNSPLHF.